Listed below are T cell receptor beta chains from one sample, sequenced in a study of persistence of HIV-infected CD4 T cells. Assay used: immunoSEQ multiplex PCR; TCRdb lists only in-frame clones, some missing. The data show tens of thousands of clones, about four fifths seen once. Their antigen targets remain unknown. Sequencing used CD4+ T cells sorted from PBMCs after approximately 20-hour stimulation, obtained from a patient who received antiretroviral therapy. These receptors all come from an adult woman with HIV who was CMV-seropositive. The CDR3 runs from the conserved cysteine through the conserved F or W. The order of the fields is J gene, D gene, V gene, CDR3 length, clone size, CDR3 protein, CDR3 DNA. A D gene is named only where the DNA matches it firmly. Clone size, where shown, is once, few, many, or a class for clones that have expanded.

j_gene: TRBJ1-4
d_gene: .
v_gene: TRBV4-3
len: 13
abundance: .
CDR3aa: CASSLSANEKLFF
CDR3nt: TGCGCCAGCAGCCTCTCGGCTAATGAAAAACTGTTTTTT

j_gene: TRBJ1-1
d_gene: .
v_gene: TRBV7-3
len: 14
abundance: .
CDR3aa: CASSFERDPIRAFF
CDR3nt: TGTGCCAGCAGCTTCGAGAGGGACCCGATTAGAGCTTTCTTT

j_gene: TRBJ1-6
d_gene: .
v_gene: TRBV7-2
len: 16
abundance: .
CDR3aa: CASSLNVGRGNSPLHF
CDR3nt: TGTGCCAGCAGCTTAAACGTCGGCAGGGGTAATTCACCCCTCCACTTT

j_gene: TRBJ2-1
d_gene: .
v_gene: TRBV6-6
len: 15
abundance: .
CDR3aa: CASSSQGPSYNEQFF
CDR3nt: TGTGCCAGCAGCTCCCAGGGGCCCTCCTACAATGAGCAGTTCTTC

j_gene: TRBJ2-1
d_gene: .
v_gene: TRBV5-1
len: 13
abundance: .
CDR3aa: CASSPDGYNEQFF
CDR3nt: TGCGCCAGCAGCCCTGACGGCTACAATGAGCAGTTCTTC

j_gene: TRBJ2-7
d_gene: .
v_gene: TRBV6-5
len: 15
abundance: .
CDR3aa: CASSYGLPGSYEQYF
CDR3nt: TGTGCCAGCAGTTACGGACTTCCTGGGTCCTACGAGCAGTACTTC

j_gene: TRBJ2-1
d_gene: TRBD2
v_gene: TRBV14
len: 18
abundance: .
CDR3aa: CASSPLAGGLRAYNEQFF
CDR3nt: TGTGCCAGCAGTCCACTAGCGGGAGGCCTAAGGGCCTACAATGAGCAGTTCTTC

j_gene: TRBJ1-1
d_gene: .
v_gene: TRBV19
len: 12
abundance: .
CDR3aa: CASSTPGLEAFF
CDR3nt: TGTGCCAGTAGTACTCCAGGATTAGAAGCTTTCTTT

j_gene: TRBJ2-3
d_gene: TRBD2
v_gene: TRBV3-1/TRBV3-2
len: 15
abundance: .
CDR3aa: CASSQSGTSVGTQYF
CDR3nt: TGTGCCAGCAGCCAATCGGGGACTAGCGTAGGTACGCAGTATTTT

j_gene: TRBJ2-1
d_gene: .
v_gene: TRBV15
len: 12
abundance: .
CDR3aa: CATSTRGERGFF
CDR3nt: TGTGCCACCAGTACCCGAGGGGAAAGGGGGTTCTTC

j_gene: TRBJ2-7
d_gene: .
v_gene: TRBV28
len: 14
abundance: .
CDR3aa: CASGRAMNPYEQYF
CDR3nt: TGTGCCAGCGGTCGGGCCATGAACCCCTACGAGCAGTACTTC

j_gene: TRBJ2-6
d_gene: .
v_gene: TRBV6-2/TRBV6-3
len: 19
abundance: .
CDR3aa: CASSRIRQTKINGANVLTF
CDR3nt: TGTGCCAGCAGCCGCATCCGACAGACGAAAATAAACGGGGCCAACGTCCTGACTTTC

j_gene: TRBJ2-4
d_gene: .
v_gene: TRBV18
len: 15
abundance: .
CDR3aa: CASSPPRPAKNIQYF
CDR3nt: TGTGCCAGCTCACCACCACGGCCTGCCAAAAACATTCAGTACTTC

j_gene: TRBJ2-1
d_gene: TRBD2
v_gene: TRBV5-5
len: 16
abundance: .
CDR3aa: CASSETPTSGVREQFF
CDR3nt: TGTGCCAGCAGCGAGACCCCGACTAGCGGGGTCCGCGAGCAGTTCTTC

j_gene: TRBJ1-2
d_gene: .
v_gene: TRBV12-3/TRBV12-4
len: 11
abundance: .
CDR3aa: CASSSNYGYTF
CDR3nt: TGTGCCAGCAGTTCTAACTATGGCTACACCTTC

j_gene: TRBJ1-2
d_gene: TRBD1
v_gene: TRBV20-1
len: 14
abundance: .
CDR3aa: CSASRTGVSYGYTF
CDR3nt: TGCAGTGCTAGTCGGACAGGGGTGAGCTATGGCTACACCTTC

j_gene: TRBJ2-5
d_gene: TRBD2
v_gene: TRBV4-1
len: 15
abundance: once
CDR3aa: CASSQDGGRVETQYF
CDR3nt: TGCGCCAGCAGCCAAGATGGCGGGAGGGTCGAGACCCAGTACTTC

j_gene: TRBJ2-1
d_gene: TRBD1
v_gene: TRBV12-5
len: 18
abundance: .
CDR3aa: CASGPLTTGTGLYNEQFF
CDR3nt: TGTGCTAGTGGCCCCTTAACCACCGGGACAGGGCTTTACAATGAGCAGTTCTTC

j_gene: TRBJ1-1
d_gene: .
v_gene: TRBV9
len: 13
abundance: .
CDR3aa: CASSVKRNTEAFF
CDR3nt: TGTGCCAGCAGCGTAAAGAGGAACACTGAAGCTTTCTTT

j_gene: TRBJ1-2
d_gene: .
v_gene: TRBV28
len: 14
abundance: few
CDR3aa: CASSLLSGNYGYTF
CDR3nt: TGTGCCAGCAGTTTATTATCCGGGAACTATGGCTACACCTTC

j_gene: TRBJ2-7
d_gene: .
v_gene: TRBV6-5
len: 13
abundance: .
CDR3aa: CASSPTGADEQYF
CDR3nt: TGTGCCAGCAGTCCGACCGGGGCGGACGAGCAGTACTTC

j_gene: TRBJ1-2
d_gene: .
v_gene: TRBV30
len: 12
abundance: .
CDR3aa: CAWSVGGGSYTF
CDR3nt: TGTGCCTGGAGTGTAGGTGGGGGTAGCTACACCTTC

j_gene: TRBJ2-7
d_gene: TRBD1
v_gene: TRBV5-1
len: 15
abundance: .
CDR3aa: CASSFPQGAQYEQYF
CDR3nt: TGCGCCAGCAGCTTCCCCCAGGGGGCGCAGTACGAGCAGTACTTC

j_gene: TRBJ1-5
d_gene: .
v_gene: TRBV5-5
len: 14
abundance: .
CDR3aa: CASSLGDTDQPQHF
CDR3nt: TGTGCCAGCAGCTTGGGGGACACCGATCAGCCCCAGCATTTT

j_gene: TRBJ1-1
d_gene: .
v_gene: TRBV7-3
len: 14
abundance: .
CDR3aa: CASSLGGWTTEAFF
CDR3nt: TGTGCCAGCAGCTTAGGCGGTTGGACCACTGAAGCTTTCTTT

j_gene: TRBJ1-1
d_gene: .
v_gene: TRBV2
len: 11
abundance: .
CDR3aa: CASSVHTEAFF
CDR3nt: TGTGCCAGCAGTGTCCACACTGAAGCTTTCTTT

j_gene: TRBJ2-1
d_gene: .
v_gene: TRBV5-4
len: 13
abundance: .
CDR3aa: CASSGARENEQFF
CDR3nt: TGTGCCAGCAGCGGTGCCCGGGAAAATGAGCAGTTCTTC

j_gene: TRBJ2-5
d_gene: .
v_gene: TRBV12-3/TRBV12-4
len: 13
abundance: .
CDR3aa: CASREGQTETQYF
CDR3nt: TGTGCCAGCAGGGAGGGACAGACGGAGACCCAGTACTTC

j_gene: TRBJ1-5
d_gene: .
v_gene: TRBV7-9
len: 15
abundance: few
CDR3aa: CASSLGTQSNQPQHF
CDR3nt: TGTGCCAGCAGCTTAGGGACACAAAGCAATCAGCCCCAGCATTTT

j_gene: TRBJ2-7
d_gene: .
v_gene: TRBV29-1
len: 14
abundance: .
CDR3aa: CSVSYRQSSYEQYF
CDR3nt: TGCAGCGTATCGTATCGGCAAAGCTCCTACGAGCAGTACTTC

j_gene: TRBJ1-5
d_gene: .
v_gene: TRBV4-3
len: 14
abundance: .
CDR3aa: CASSQVGSNQPQHF
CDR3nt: TGCGCCAGCAGCCAAGTGGGGAGCAATCAGCCCCAGCATTTT

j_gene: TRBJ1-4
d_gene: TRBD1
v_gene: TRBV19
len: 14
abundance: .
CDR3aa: CASRSGGAEKELFF
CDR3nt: TGTGCCAGTAGATCAGGGGGCGCGGAAAAGGAACTGTTTTTT

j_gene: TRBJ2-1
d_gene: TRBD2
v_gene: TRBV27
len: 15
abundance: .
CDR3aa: CASRELGLARNEQFF
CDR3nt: TGTGCCAGCAGGGAGTTGGGACTAGCTCGCAATGAGCAGTTCTTC

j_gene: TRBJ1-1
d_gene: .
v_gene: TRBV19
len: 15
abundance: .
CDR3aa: CASIKPGGKNTEAFF
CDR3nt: TGTGCCAGTATCAAGCCCGGGGGCAAGAACACTGAAGCTTTCTTT

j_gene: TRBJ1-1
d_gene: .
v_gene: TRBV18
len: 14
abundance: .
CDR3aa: CASSPLEGHTEAFF
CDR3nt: TGTGCCAGCTCACCACTGGAGGGACACACTGAAGCTTTCTTT

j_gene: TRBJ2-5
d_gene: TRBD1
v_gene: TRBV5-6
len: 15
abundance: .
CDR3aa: CASSSLTGVQETQYF
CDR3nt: TGTGCCAGCAGCTCACTAACAGGGGTTCAAGAGACCCAGTACTTC

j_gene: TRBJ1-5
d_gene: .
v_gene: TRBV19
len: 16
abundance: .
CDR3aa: CASSALPGSSNQPQHF
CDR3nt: TGTGCCAGTAGTGCCCTCCCAGGGTCTAGCAATCAGCCCCAGCATTTT

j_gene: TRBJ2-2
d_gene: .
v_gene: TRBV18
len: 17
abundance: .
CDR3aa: CASSPYDNGLNTGELFF
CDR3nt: TGTGCCAGCTCACCCTACGACAATGGTTTGAACACCGGGGAGCTGTTTTTT

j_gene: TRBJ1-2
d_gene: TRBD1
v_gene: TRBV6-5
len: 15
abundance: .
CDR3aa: CASSRAGQGREGYTF
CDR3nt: TGTGCCAGCAGTAGGGCGGGACAGGGGAGAGAAGGCTACACCTTC

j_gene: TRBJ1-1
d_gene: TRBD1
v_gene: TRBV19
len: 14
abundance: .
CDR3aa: CASTSQGAGTEAFF
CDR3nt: TGTGCCAGTACCTCACAGGGGGCAGGCACTGAAGCTTTCTTT

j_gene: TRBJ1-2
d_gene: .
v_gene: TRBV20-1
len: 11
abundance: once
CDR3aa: CSSRYSYGYTF
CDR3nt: TGCAGTTCCCGCTACTCCTATGGCTACACCTTC

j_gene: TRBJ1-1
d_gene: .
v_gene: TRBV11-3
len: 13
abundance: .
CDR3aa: CASSLDRGTEAFF
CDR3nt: TGTGCCAGCAGCTTAGACAGGGGCACTGAAGCTTTCTTT

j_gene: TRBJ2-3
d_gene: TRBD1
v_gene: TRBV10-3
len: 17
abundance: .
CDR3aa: CAISDYGTGLPTDTQYF
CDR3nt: TGTGCCATCAGTGACTACGGGACAGGGCTACCCACAGATACGCAGTATTTT

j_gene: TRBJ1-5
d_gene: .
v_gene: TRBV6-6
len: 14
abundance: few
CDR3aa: CASSTRPLPQPQHF
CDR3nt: TGTGCCAGCAGTACCCGCCCCCTTCCCCAGCCCCAGCATTTT

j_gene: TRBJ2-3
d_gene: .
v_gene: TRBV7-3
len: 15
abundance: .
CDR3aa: CASSLRGASTDTQYF
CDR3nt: TGTGCCAGCTCCCTTCGGGGGGCGAGCACAGATACGCAGTATTTT

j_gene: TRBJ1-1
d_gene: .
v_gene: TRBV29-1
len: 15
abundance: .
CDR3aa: CSVGGVTYLNTEAFF
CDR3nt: TGCAGCGTGGGGGGGGTCACCTACTTGAACACTGAAGCTTTCTTT

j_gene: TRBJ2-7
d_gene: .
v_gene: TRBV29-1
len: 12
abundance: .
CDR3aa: CSGGTVEGEQYF
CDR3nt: TGCAGCGGAGGGACCGTCGAAGGGGAGCAGTACTTC

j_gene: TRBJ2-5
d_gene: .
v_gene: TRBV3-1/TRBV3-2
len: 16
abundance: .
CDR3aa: CASSQVIRLRGETQYF
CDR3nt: TGTGCCAGCAGCCAAGTCATCAGGCTTAGAGGGGAGACCCAGTACTTC

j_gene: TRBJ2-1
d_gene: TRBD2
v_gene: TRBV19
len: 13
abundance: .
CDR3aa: CASTVGREAEQFF
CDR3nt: TGTGCCAGTACGGTGGGACGGGAGGCTGAGCAGTTCTTC

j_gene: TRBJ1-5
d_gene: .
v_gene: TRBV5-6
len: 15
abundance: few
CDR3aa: CASSRRGGFNQPQHF
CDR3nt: TGTGCCAGCAGCCGCAGGGGCGGCTTCAATCAGCCCCAGCATTTT

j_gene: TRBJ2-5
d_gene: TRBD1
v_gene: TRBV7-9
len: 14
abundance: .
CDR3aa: CASSPQGSQETQYF
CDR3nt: TGTGCCAGCAGCCCACAGGGGAGCCAAGAGACCCAGTACTTC

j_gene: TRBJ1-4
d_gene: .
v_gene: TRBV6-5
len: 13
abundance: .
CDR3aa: CASSFRGNEKLFF
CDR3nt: TGTGCCAGCAGTTTCAGGGGCAATGAAAAACTGTTTTTT

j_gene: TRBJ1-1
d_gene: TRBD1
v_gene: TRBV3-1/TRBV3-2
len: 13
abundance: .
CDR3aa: CASSPGTETQAFF
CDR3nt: TGTGCCAGCAGCCCCGGGACAGAAACGCAAGCTTTCTTT

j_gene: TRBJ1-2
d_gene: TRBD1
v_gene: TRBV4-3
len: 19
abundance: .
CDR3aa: CASSGHDRARPQTFYGYTF
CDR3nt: TGCGCCAGCAGTGGGCATGACAGGGCTCGACCCCAGACCTTCTATGGCTACACCTTC

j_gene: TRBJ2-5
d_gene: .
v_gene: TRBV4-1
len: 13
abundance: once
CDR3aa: CASSQGTGETQYF
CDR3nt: TGCGCCAGCAGCCAAGGCACAGGGGAGACCCAGTACTTC